These 29 T cell receptor beta chains were all obtained from the same sample, sequenced in a study of T cells in tumors after PD-1 blockade. Profiled with immunoSEQ multiplex PCR; TCRdb holds only in-frame clones, not every one. The table shows about 8,500 clones, with 55% to 65% occurring only once. This specimen was tumor tissue, taken after anti-PD-1 treatment. The source is a human donor with basal cell carcinoma.

V and J are TRBV5-1 and TRBJ1-1; 8 bases align to TRBD1. The V gene's germline CDR1 is SGHRS and CDR2 YFSETQ. Germline trimming cut 5 bases from V and 1 base from J; bases unmatched to any gene: 4. CDR3 size: 14 residues. The CDR3 sequence: CASREGTGNTEAFF. The CDR3 region has the DNA TGCGCCAGCAGAGAAGGGACAGGGAACACTGAAGCTTTCTTT.

V is TRBV5-1 and J is TRBJ1-1, with TRBD1 identical over 7 bases. The CDR3 has 15 residues. The germline CDR1 and CDR2 sequences are SGHRS and YFSETQ. The trim removed 4 bases at V and 1 base at J, leaving 7 bases unmatched. The CDR3 DNA sequence: TGCGCCAGCAGCGATCCGGGACAGAGGAACACTGAAGCTTTCTTT. It translates to CASSDPGQRNTEAFF.

V gene TRBV9 combines with J gene TRBJ1-2, with D possibly matching TRBD1 (5 bases). Germline CDR1 is SGDLS and CDR2 is YYNGEE. The CDR3 is 14 amino acids. V lost 1 base, J lost 0 bases, and 7 bases lay in between. The CDR3 DNA reads as TGTGCCAGCAGCGTACAGGGTTCTAACTATGGCTACACCTTC. Translation: CASSVQGSNYGYTF.

This chain links TRBV7-8 with TRBJ1-2, with D perhaps matching TRBD1 (6 bases). The CDR3 is 15 residues long. V was trimmed by 5 bases and J by 0 bases, leaving 13 bases between them. The germline V gene has CDR1 SGHVS and CDR2 FQNEAQ. The CDR3 reads CASSPRDNTNYGYTF. DNA for the CDR3: TGTGCCAGCAGCCCCCGGGACAATACTAACTATGGCTACACCTTC.

The rearrangement uses TRBV5-8 and TRBJ1-1, with D tentatively TRBD1 (5 bases). The germline CDR1 and CDR2 sequences are SGHTS and YDEGEE. CDR3 size: 15 residues. Deletions cut 4 bases from V and 4 bases from J, with 17 bases between. CDR3 region: CASSKGAWGSTEAFF. DNA of the CDR3: TGTGCCAGCAGCAAAGGGGCCTGGGGAAGCACTGAAGCTTTCTTT.

The CDR3 sequence: CASKARVLRNTIYF. The CDR3 region has the DNA TGTGCCAGCAAAGCCAGGGTTTTGAGAAACACCATATATTTT. The chain has TRBV6-4 and TRBJ1-3, with D maybe TRBD1 (5 bases). Trimming took off 7 bases at V and 5 bases at J, with 15 bases between the two ends. This CDR3 spans 14 amino acids. CDR1 is MRHNA, CDR2 SNTAGT, per germline.

V usage is TRBV9 and J usage is TRBJ2-7; 9 positions agree with TRBD2. The CDR3 sequence is 15 residues long. CDR1 is SGDLS, CDR2 YYNGEE, per germline. V shed 3 bases and J 5 bases; nucleotides not matched to a gene: 9. CDR3 residues: CASSASGAPSHEQYF. CDR3 DNA sequence: TGTGCCAGCAGCGCTAGCGGGGCGCCTTCCCACGAGCAGTACTTC.

This chain connects TRBV7-9 to TRBJ2-3; the match to TRBD2 covers 9 bases. The germline CDR1 and CDR2 sequences are SEHNR and FQNEAQ (reference sequence). V lost 1 base to trimming and J lost 4 bases; unmatched junction nucleotides: 6. The CDR3 length is 16 residues. CDR3 DNA: TGTGCCAGCAGCTTAGGGCGGGGGGGCCTCTCAGATACGCAGTATTTT. The encoded protein is CASSLGRGGLSDTQYF.

The chain recombines TRBV6-5 with TRBJ2-3; TRBD1 might be the D (6 bases). From germline, CDR1 is MNHEY and CDR2 SVGAGI. This CDR3 region has 14 residues. V lost 6 bases to trimming and J lost 0 bases, with 10 bases between them. This CDR3 reads CASRRTASTDTQYF. The CDR3 DNA reads as TGTGCCAGCAGGAGGACAGCTAGCACAGATACGCAGTATTTT.

The DNA of the CDR3 is TGTGCCAGCAGTGGAGACAGGGGGACCAATTCACCCCTCCACTTT. It codes for CASSGDRGTNSPLHF. The rearrangement links TRBV2 to TRBJ1-6; 9 bases agree with TRBD1. This CDR3 contains 15 residues. The V gene end was trimmed by 4 bases and the J gene end by 7 bases; junction bases not matched to a gene: 5. The germline V gene encodes CDR1 SNHLY and CDR2 FYNNEI.

The chain recombines TRBV3-1 (or the pseudogene TRBV3-2) with TRBJ1-1; D ambiguous. V was cut by 3 bases and J by 1 base, with 6 bases left in between. The CDR3 extends over 13 amino acids. Per germline, CDR1 LGHDT and CDR2 YNNKEL (reference sequence). The CDR3, as DNA: TGTGCCAGCAGCCACTGGGGGAACACTGAAGCTTTCTTT. This translates into CASSHWGNTEAFF.

The chain recombines TRBV3-1 (or the pseudogene TRBV3-2) with TRBJ1-4; tentatively, D is TRBD1 (5 bases). This CDR3 region has 13 residues. The V and J ends lost 5 bases and 10 bases respectively, with 14 bases between them. The V gene's germline CDR1 is LGHDT and CDR2 YNNKEL (reference sequence). The chain's CDR3 is CASSEAERGKLFF. DNA for the CDR3: TGTGCCAGCAGCGAAGCGGAGAGGGGAAAACTGTTTTTT.

The chain couples TRBV6-6 to TRBJ1-4; 7 bases fit TRBD1. In germline, CDR1 is MNHNY, CDR2 SVGAGI (reference sequence). J gave up 5 bases and V 0 bases, and 6 bases lay outside the gene matches. CDR3 length: 16 amino acids. Here the CDR3 DNA reads TGTGCCAGCAGTTACTCAAACCCAGGGGGGAATGAAAAACTGTTTTTT. Translation: CASSYSNPGGNEKLFF.

The V call is TRBV4-2, the J call TRBJ1-2, with D perhaps matching TRBD1 (6 bases). The germline V gene has CDR1 LGHNA and CDR2 YNFKEQ. V was trimmed by 0 bases and J by 4 bases, leaving 21 bases between them. The CDR3 extends over 18 amino acids. CDR3 bases: TGTGCCAGCAGCCAAGATAACAGGGCCGGCGGGAGGATCTATGGCTACACCTTC. It specifies CASSQDNRAGGRIYGYTF.

This clone is medium-sized within its sample. V gene TRBV5-1 combines with J gene TRBJ1-1, with a weak D call TRBD1 (6 bases). V lost 0 bases, J lost 3 bases, and 18 bases lay in between. This CDR3 is built from 17 residues. Germline loops: CDR1 SGHRS, CDR2 YFSETQ. The CDR3 DNA reads TGCGCCAGCAGCTTGGGGGACACAGAGGGTAGGGACACTGAAGCTTTCTTT. Residues: CASSLGDTEGRDTEAFF.

In its sample, this clone was seen once. The chain uses TRBV6-5 and TRBJ1-5; 8 bases match TRBD1. V lost 6 bases to trimming and J lost 7 bases; unmatched junction nucleotides: 11. CDR1 is MNHEY, CDR2 SVGAGI, per germline. This CDR3 is 15 amino acids long. CDR3 sequence reads: CASSFTTGGKQPQHF. CDR3 DNA sequence: TGTGCCAGCAGCTTTACCACAGGGGGGAAACAGCCCCAGCATTTT.

The chain links TRBV6-5 to TRBJ1-2; TRBD1 might be the D (6 bases). The V gene's germline CDR1 is MNHEY and CDR2 SVGAGI. Between the trimmed V and J ends, which lost 2 bases and 2 bases, there was a span of 6 bases. The CDR3 sequence is 13 residues long. CDR3 sequence: CASSYGQNYGYTF. DNA for the CDR3: TGTGCCAGCAGTTACGGACAGAACTATGGCTACACCTTC.

The genes are TRBV30 and TRBJ1-3; unclear D gene. CDR3 size: 14 residues. Per germline, CDR1 GTSNPN and CDR2 SVGIG (reference sequence). With 3 bases removed from V and 0 bases from J, the gap between germline ends came to 9 bases. CDR3 DNA sequence: TGTGCCTGGAGGGTTGGAAACTCTGGAAACACCATATATTTT. Translating it yields CAWRVGNSGNTIYF.

This clone was recorded a few times. The chain couples TRBV11-3 to TRBJ2-1; a weak D match, TRBD1 (5 bases). V shed 1 base and J shed 3 bases, with 13 bases lying between them. The CDR3 spans 16 residues. Germline V lookup: CDR1 SGHNT, CDR2 YENEEA. The CDR3 nucleotides read TGTGCCAGCAGCTTAGGTGGTGGCCAGGGCTACAATGAGCAGTTCTTC. Its protein product is CASSLGGGQGYNEQFF. Supplemented by reference TRBV11-3 and TRBJ2-1, the full variable domain reads EAGVVQSPRYKIIEKKQPVAFWCNPISGHNTLYWYLQNLGQGPELLIRYENEEAVDDSQLPKDRFSAERLKGVDSTLKIQPAELGDSAVYLCASSLGGGQGYNEQFFGPGTRLTVL.

V is TRBV6-1 and J is TRBJ1-2; maybe TRBD1 (5 bases). In germline, CDR1 is MNHNS, CDR2 SASEGT. V lost 0 bases and J lost 4, with 9 bases in between. The CDR3 is made up of 14 amino acids. CDR3 coding DNA: TGTGCCAGCAGTGAAGCAGGGGACCTCTATGGCTACACCTTC. This codes for CASSEAGDLYGYTF.

The rearrangement uses TRBV9 and TRBJ2-5; D may correspond to TRBD1 or TRBD2 (6 bases each). V dropped 4 bases and J dropped 5 bases, with 21 bases sitting between them. CDR3 length: 16 amino acids. Germline assignment: CDR1 SGDLS and CDR2 YYNGEE. As DNA, the CDR3 is TGTGCCAGCAGCCTTAGTGGTAACGGGGGCGGTGAGACCCAGTACTTC. This gives the protein CASSLSGNGGGETQYF.

The chain couples TRBV6-6 to TRBJ2-3; 16 bases match TRBD2. This CDR3 comprises 19 residues. The V gene's germline CDR1 is MNHNY and CDR2 SVGAGI (reference sequence). V gave up 6 bases and J gave up 6 bases; unmatched junction bases: 15. Here the CDR3 reads CASSRPGLAGGRGRDTQYF. The CDR3 DNA reads TGTGCCAGCAGCCGACCGGGACTAGCGGGGGGGCGAGGGAGGGATACGCAGTATTTT.

V usage is TRBV5-1 and J usage is TRBJ2-7; 9 bases are shared with TRBD1. This CDR3 contains 14 residues. The J segment lost 2 bases and the V segment lost 4 bases, leaving 4 bases of the junction unmatched. Per the germline V gene, CDR1 is SGHRS and CDR2 is YFSETQ. The CDR3 protein is CASSQGQGPYEQYF. Written as DNA, the CDR3 is TGCGCCAGCAGCCAGGGACAGGGCCCCTACGAGCAGTACTTC. Full variable domain (remainder filled in from reference TRBV5-1 and TRBJ2-7): KAGVTQTPRYLIKTRGQQVTLSCSPISGHRSVSWYQQTPGQGLQFLFEYFSETQRNKGNFPGRFSGRQFSNSRSEMNVSTLELGDSALYLCASSQGQGPYEQYFGPGTRLTVT.

This clone was observed once. V and J are TRBV19 and TRBJ2-1; tentative D call: TRBD2 (5 bases). Trimming left V 11 bases short and J 7 bases short, with 15 bases between. The CDR3 contains 12 residues. Per the germline V gene, CDR1 is LNHDA and CDR2 is SQIVND (reference sequence). CDR3 in DNA: TGTGCCTCAAAGGGCGGAGGAAATGAGCAGTTCTTC. Translating gives CASKGGGNEQFF.

The rearrangement joins TRBV19 to TRBJ1-3; D unresolved. The CDR3 has 14 amino acids. CDR1 and CDR2 (germline): LNHDA, SQIVND (reference sequence). The V end was cut by 5 bases, the J end by 0 bases, with 8 bases between. The CDR3 DNA reads as TGTGCCAGTAGTGAGGGAAGCTCTGGAAACACCATATATTTT. This translates into CASSEGSSGNTIYF.

V and J are TRBV9 and TRBJ2-5; 8 nucleotides agree with TRBD1. Unmatched junction bases numbered 7, after V lost 4 bases and J lost 2 bases. The length of the CDR3 is 15 residues. The germline V gene has CDR1 SGDLS and CDR2 YYNGEE. The CDR3, as DNA: TGTGCCAGCAGCCCCTGGACAGGGAGACAAGAGACCCAGTACTTC. Encoded protein: CASSPWTGRQETQYF. The full variable domain, rest sourced from reference TRBV9 and TRBJ2-5, is DSGVTQTPKHLITATGQRVTLRCSPRSGDLSVYWYQQSLDQGLQFLIQYYNGEERAKGNILERFSAQQFPDLHSELNLSSLELGDSALYFCASSPWTGRQETQYFGPGTRLLVL.

This clone occurred a few times. The J gene is TRBJ2-7, the V gene TRBV12-5; tentative D call: TRBD2 (5 bases). Trimming pared 0 bases from V and 2 bases from J, leaving 11 bases between. The length of the CDR3 is 15 residues. Germline loops: CDR1 LGHNT, CDR2 FRNRAP. The CDR3 reads CASGLVRTFTYEQYF. CDR3 nucleotides: TGTGCTAGTGGTTTGGTACGGACTTTTACCTACGAGCAGTACTTC. Complete variable domain (other parts from reference TRBV12-5 and TRBJ2-7): DARVTQTPRHKVTEMGQEVTMRCQPILGHNTVFWYRQTMMQGLELLAYFRNRAPLDDSGMPKDRFSAEMPDATLATLKIQPSEPRDSAVYFCASGLVRTFTYEQYFGPGTRLTVT.

This chain joins TRBV6-5 and TRBJ1-2; no definite D call. V lost 0 bases and J lost 8, with 16 bases in between. Germline V gene sequence: CDR1 MNHEY, CDR2 SVGAGI. The CDR3 contains 15 residues. CDR3 bases: TGTGCCAGCAGTTACTCTTCAGGACTGAGCCGGGGCTACACCTTC. Amino acids: CASSYSSGLSRGYTF.

This clone appeared once. This chain links TRBV13 with TRBJ2-3; 9 bases agree with TRBD2. This CDR3 is 17 amino acids long. The V segment lost 2 bases and the J segment 5 bases; nucleotides outside the gene matches: 11. Germline CDR1 PRHDT, CDR2 FYEKMQ (reference sequence). The CDR3 here is CASSLFLSGGLGDTQYF. CDR3 nucleotides: TGTGCCAGCAGCTTATTTCTTAGCGGGGGCTTGGGAGATACGCAGTATTTT.